These 4 T cell receptor beta chains were all obtained from the same sample, sequenced in a study of Graves' ophthalmopathy and Graves' hyperthyroidism. RNA transcripts were the template, and TCR beta CDR3 regions were amplified from them. Second-round multiplex PCR followed a first-round RT-PCR using HTBI primers. TCRdb used MiXCR to reprocess the multiplex PCR reads, holding one entry per CDR3 protein. The table records about 550,000 distinct CDR3 sequences, approximately 35% of them present only once. Sequenced material: peripheral blood or thyroid tissue (not recorded which). These receptors all stem from an adult man with Graves' hyperthyroidism.

With respect to this clonotype: This sequence may be a read error, since a much larger clone differs from it by one base. This chain uses TRBV9 with TRBJ1-2; 7 bases are shared with TRBD1. CDR3 size: 14 residues. Germline CDR1 and CDR2: SGDLS and YYNGEE. The CDR3 DNA is TGTGCCAGCAGCGCAACGACAGGGCGACATGGCTGCACCTTC. It codes for CASSATTGRHGCTF.

The sample holds many counts of this clonotype. The V gene is TRBV2, the J gene TRBJ2-5; the match to TRBD2 covers 8 bases. The CDR3 totals 17 residues. Germline loops: CDR1 SNHLY, CDR2 FYNNEI. With 4 bases clipped from V and 5 bases from J, the junction kept 15 bases outside the gene matches. The DNA of the CDR3 is TGTGCCAGCAGTGGAGCGGGAGACGTCGGGTGGTCGGAGACCCAGTACTTC. Protein: CASSGAGDVGWSETQYF.

This clonotype was seen at least ten times. The rearrangement links TRBV4-1 to TRBJ2-7, with 10 bases fitting TRBD1. V trimming: 4 bases; J trimming: 3 bases; junction bases outside the gene matches: 6. Per germline, CDR1 MGHRA and CDR2 YSYEKL. This CDR3 is built from 15 residues. In DNA, the CDR3 is TGCGCCAGCAGCCGAGGGACAGGGGTCGACTACGAGCAGTACTTC. Amino acid sequence: CASSRGTGVDYEQYF.

The chain has TRBV20-1 and TRBJ1-6; D gene unclear. Germline V CDR1 and CDR2: DFQATT, SNEGSKA (reference sequence). Trimming shortened V by 0 bases and J by 9 bases, and 15 bases separated the two germline ends. The length of the CDR3 is 15 residues. CDR3 in amino acids: CSARDKREDGSPLHF. In nucleotides, the CDR3 is TGCAGTGCTAGAGATAAGCGGGAGGACGGTTCACCCCTCCACTTT.